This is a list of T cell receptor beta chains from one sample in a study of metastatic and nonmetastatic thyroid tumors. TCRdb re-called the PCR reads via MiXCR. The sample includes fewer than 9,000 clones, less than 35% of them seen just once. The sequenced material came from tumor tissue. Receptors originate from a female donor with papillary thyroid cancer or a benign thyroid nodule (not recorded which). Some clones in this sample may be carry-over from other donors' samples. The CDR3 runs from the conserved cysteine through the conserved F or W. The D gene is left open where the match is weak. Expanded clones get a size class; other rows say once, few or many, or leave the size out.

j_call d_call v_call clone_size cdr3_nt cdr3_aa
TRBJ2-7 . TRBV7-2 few TGTGCCAGCAGCGCCAGCTCCTACGAGCAGTACTTC CASSASSYEQYF
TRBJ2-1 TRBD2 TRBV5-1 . TGCGCCAGCAGCTCACGACTAGCGGGAGGGTTGAATGAGCAGTTCTTC CASSSRLAGGLNEQFF
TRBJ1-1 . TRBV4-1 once TGCGCCAGCAGCCAACTATCGGGGAGTAACACTGAAGCTTTCTTT CASSQLSGSNTEAFF
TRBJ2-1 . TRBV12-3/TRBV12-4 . TGTGCCAGCAGTTTATTGGGGGGGGGCGCAGACGATGAGCAGTTCTTC CASSLLGGGADDEQFF
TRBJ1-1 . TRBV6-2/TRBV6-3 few TGTGCCAGCATCCCAGACGGACGGCGGGCTTTCTTT CASIPDGRRAFF
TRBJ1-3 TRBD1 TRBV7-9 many TGTGCCAGCAGCTTTCGCGGGACAGGGGGATATTTT CASSFRGTGGYF
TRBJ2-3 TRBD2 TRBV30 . TGTGCCTGGAGTTACGCCTATGGACTAGCGGGAGAGAATACGCAGTATTTT CAWSYAYGLAGENTQYF
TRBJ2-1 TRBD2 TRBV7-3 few TGTGCCAGCAGCTCCCAGGCGGGAGGGCCCGGTGAGCAGTTCTTC CASSSQAGGPGEQFF
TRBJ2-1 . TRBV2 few TGTGCCAGCAGTGGCTACAATGAGCAGTTCTTC CASSGYNEQFF
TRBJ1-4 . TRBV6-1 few TGTGCCAGCAGTCCGCTCTGGGGGGGAAACGAAAAACTGTTTTTT CASSPLWGGNEKLFF
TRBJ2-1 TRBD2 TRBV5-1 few TGCGCCAGCAGCCCGAGCGGGAGGGACGATGAGCAGTTCTTC CASSPSGRDDEQFF
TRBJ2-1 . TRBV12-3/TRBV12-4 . TGTGCCAGCAGCCCCACCGTTGATGAGCAGTTCTTC CASSPTVDEQFF
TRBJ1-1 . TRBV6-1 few TGTGCCAGCAGTGAATGGGCAGGGGAGAACACTGAAGCTTTCTTT CASSEWAGENTEAFF
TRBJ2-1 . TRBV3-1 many TGTGCCAGCTCTGAGCCGTGGGCGGGCGGTTCCTACAATGAGCAGTTCTTC CASSEPWAGGSYNEQFF
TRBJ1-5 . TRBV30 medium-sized TGTGCCTGGAGTATTCGGGGGATGGGGTCTAGCAATCAGCCCCAGCATTTT CAWSIRGMGSSNQPQHF
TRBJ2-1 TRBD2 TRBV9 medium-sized TGTGCCAGCAGCGTAAGACTAGCGGGAGGGGATGAGCAGTTCTTC CASSVRLAGGDEQFF
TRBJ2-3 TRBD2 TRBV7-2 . TGTGCCAGCATAGGGGTCTTGACTAGCGGGGCTAAGAGACCAGATACGCAGTATTTT CASIGVLTSGAKRPDTQYF
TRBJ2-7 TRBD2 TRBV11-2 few TGTGCCAGCAGCGCAACTAGCGGGACGATCTCCTACGAGCAGTACTTC CASSATSGTISYEQYF
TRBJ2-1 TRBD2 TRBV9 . TGTGCCAGCAGCGAAGCGGGAGGGCTCTACAATGAGCAGTTCTTC CASSEAGGLYNEQFF
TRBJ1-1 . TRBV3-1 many TGTGCCAGCAGCCAGACAGAGAACACTGAAGCTTTCTTT CASSQTENTEAFF
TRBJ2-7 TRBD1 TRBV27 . TGTGCCAGCAGTGCGCAGGGGGTAGGGTCCTACGAGCAGTACTTC CASSAQGVGSYEQYF
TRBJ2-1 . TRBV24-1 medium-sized TGTGCCACCAGTGTAGGGTGGGGGGAAGGTGAGCAGTTCTTC CATSVGWGEGEQFF
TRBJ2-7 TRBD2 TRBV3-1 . TGTGCCAGCAGCCACCCCGGGACTAGCTACGAGCAGTACTTC CASSHPGTSYEQYF
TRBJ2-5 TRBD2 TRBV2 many TGTGCCAGCAGTCTATCACCGCTAGCGGGAGGGCAAGAGACCCAGTACTTC CASSLSPLAGGQETQYF
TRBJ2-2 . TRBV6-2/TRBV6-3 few TGTGCCAGCAATTTGATCCGGGACTGGGAAGGCGGGGAGCTGTTTTTT CASNLIRDWEGGELFF
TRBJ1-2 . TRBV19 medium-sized TGTGCCAGTAGTATAGCGGGCAGGGAGGTCGATGGCTACACCTTC CASSIAGREVDGYTF
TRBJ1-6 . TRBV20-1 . TGCAGTGCTAGAGATCCCCTTGGAGGGCGGGGTTCACCCCTCCACTTT CSARDPLGGRGSPLHF
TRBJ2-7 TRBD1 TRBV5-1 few TGCGCCAGCAGTTTGGACAGGGATCGCTACGAGCAGTACTTC CASSLDRDRYEQYF
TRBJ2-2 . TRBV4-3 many TGCGCCAGCAGCCAAGATATCGTCCGCCTGACGAACACCGGGGAGCTGTTTTTT CASSQDIVRLTNTGELFF
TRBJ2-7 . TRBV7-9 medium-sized TGTGCCAGCCGAATAAACACTCCGGGAAATCAAGGGCACGAGCAGTACTTC CASRINTPGNQGHEQYF
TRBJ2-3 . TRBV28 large TGTGCCAGCAGTTTGAATCCCGGGGTGGGGGATACGCAGTATTTT CASSLNPGVGDTQYF
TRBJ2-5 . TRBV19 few TGTGCCAGTAGTACTAACAGGGATAAAGAGACCCAGTACTTC CASSTNRDKETQYF
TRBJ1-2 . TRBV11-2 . TGTGCCAGCAGCTTGGCACCCACAGAAAACTATGGCTACACCTTC CASSLAPTENYGYTF
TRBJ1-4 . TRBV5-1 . TGCGCCAGCAGCTTGGAGGGAGGGACTAATGAAAAACTGTTTTTT CASSLEGGTNEKLFF
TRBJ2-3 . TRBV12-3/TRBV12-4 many TGTGCCAGCAGTTTAGGACTGGCTAGCACAGATACGCAGTATTTT CASSLGLASTDTQYF
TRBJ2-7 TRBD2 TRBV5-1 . TGCGCCAGCAGCTTAATAAGCGGGACTTACCCCTACGAGCAGTACTTC CASSLISGTYPYEQYF
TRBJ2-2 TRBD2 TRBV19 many TGTGCCAGTAGTATAGGGACTAGCGGGAGACGTACCGGGGAGCTGTTTTTT CASSIGTSGRRTGELFF
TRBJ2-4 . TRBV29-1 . TGCAGCGTTGAAGTGAACAGAAACATTCAGTACTTC CSVEVNRNIQYF
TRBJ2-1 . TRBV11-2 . TGTGCCAGCAGCTCGATACTAGCAGGTTCCTACAATGAGCAGTTCTTC CASSSILAGSYNEQFF
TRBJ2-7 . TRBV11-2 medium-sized TGTGCCAGCAGCTTAGGCTCCTACGAGCAGTACTTC CASSLGSYEQYF
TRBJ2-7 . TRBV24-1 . TGTGCCAACAGTGGTTCCCCCCCAAAGTACGAGCTGTACTTC CANSGSPPKYELYF
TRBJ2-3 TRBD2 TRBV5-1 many TGCGCCAGCAGGGGTTTGGCGGGAGAGAGGTCAGATACGCAGTATTTT CASRGLAGERSDTQYF
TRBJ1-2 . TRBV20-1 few TGCAGCGCAGGGAACGGCTACACCTTC CSAGNGYTF
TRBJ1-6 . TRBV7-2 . TGTGCCAGCAGCTCCAGGGTTAATTCACCCCTCCACTTT CASSSRVNSPLHF
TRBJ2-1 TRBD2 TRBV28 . TGTGCCAGCAGTGGGGGGACTAGCGGGAAGGGTGATGAGCAGTTCTTC CASSGGTSGKGDEQFF
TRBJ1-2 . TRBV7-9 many TGTGCCAGCAGCACCAGGGTTCCTGGGGCTCGCGGCTACACCTTC CASSTRVPGARGYTF
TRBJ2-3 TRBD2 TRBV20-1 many TGCAGTGCTAGAGATGGGACTAGCGGGCACACAGATACGCAGTATTTT CSARDGTSGHTDTQYF
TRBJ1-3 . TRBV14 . TGTGCCAGCAGCCAAGGCATAGCGAATCCTGGAAACACCATATATTTT CASSQGIANPGNTIYF
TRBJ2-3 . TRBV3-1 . TGTGCCAGCAGCCTGGGACGGATCCTCACAGATACGCAGTATTTT CASSLGRILTDTQYF
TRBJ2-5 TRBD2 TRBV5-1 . TGCGCCAGCAGCTTGGCGGGGGGGGAAGAGACCCAGTACTTC CASSLAGGEETQYF
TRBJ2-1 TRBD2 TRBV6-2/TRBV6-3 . TGTGCCAGCAGGTCTCGTAGCGGGAAGGTCGATGTGCAGTTCTTC CASRSRSGKVDVQFF
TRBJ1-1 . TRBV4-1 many TGCGCCAGCAGCCAACAACCTTCAGCCGGGGCCTCTATCACTGAAGCTTTCTTT CASSQQPSAGASITEAFF
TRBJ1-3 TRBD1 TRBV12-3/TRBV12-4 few TGTGCCAGCAGTTTGTTCGGGACAGCGGAGGACACCATATATTTT CASSLFGTAEDTIYF
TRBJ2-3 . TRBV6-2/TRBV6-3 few TGTGCCAGCAGTTACAGGGACACAGATACGCAGTATTTT CASSYRDTDTQYF
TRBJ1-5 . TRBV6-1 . TGTGCCAGCAGTTTCAGCTTTAGCAATCAGCCCCAGCATTTT CASSFSFSNQPQHF